These T cell receptor beta chains were read from a single sample in a study of T cell repertoires in cytomegalovirus infection. TCRdb re-derived calls from the reads in MiXCR, one entry per CDR3 protein. Of 600,000 to 800,000 distinct CDR3 sequences in the sample, 20% to 30% are singletons; the top ten hold roughly 8%. The source material was CD8+ T cells from PBMCs. The receptors were sampled from a human donor in good health (CMV status not recorded). Some clones in this sample may be carry-over from other donors' samples. Each CDR3 is given with its conserved first and last residue. D genes are given only for firm matches. Clone size is shown for a subset of rows, as once, few, many or a class of expanded clone.

v_gene	d_gene	j_gene	abundance	CDR3aa	CDR3nt
TRBV6-4	.	TRBJ2-3	many	CASSESGTDTQYF	TGTGCCAGCAGTGAGTCAGGCACAGATACGCAGTATTTT
TRBV12-3/TRBV12-4	TRBD2	TRBJ2-2	few	CASSFWTSGPRGTGELFF	TGTGCCAGCAGTTTTTGGACTAGCGGGCCTCGGGGGACCGGGGAGCTGTTTTTT
TRBV19	.	TRBJ2-1	many	CASSIGDYNEQFF	TGTGCCAGTAGTATCGGGGACTACAATGAGCAGTTCTTC
TRBV7-9	.	TRBJ2-1	few	CASKVLGQPYNEQFF	TGTGCCAGCAAGGTCCTAGGGCAGCCCTACAATGAGCAGTTCTTC
TRBV7-9	.	TRBJ2-2	few	CASFVRNTGELFF	TGTGCCAGTTTTGTCAGGAACACCGGGGAGCTGTTTTTT
TRBV7-2	.	TRBJ1-4	once	CASSLELWNGKLFF	TGCGCCAGCAGCTTAGAGTTATGGAATGGAAAACTGTTTTTT
TRBV28	.	TRBJ2-5	.	CASSLNGHPQETQYF	TGTGCCAGCAGTTTAAATGGACACCCACAAGAGACCCAGTACTTC
TRBV27	.	TRBJ1-2	.	CASRLSLSDGYTF	TGTGCCAGCCGACTGAGCTTATCCGATGGCTACACCTTC
TRBV7-8	.	TRBJ1-5	many	CASSQQGRGDQPQHF	TGTGCCAGCAGCCAGCAGGGGAGGGGGGATCAGCCCCAGCATTTT
TRBV28	.	TRBJ2-1	many	CASSFDGKLLYNEQFF	TGTGCCAGCAGTTTCGACGGGAAACTCCTCTACAATGAGCAGTTCTTC
TRBV4-2	TRBD1	TRBJ1-2	few	CASSPLGTGDDGYTF	TGTGCCAGCAGCCCTCTCGGGACAGGGGATGATGGCTACACCTTC
TRBV7-2	.	TRBJ2-3	many	CASSLGSGPLGTDTQYF	TGTGCCAGCAGCTTAGGTTCGGGGCCTTTAGGGACAGATACGCAGTATTTT
TRBV7-8	.	TRBJ2-2	many	CASIGQGRIGELFF	TGTGCCAGCATAGGCCAGGGAAGGATCGGGGAGCTGTTTTTT
TRBV6-5	TRBD2	TRBJ2-5	.	CASSFGLAGAETQYF	TGTGCCAGCAGTTTTGGACTAGCGGGGGCAGAGACCCAGTACTTC
TRBV28	.	TRBJ1-5	.	CASSHDSSNQPQHF	TGTGCCAGCAGCCATGACAGTAGCAATCAGCCCCAGCATTTT
TRBV11-2	.	TRBJ2-1	few	CASSPRTRGLNNEQFF	TGTGCCAGCAGCCCTCGGACTCGGGGGCTAAACAATGAGCAGTTCTTC
TRBV6-1	.	TRBJ2-1	.	CASFEKGKAGTYNEQFF	TGTGCCAGCTTCGAAAAGGGTAAGGCCGGGACCTACAATGAGCAGTTCTTC
TRBV12-3/TRBV12-4	.	TRBJ2-1	many	CASSLDPRGGAVFF	TGTGCCAGCAGTTTGGATCCGAGAGGGGGGGCCGTGTTCTTC
TRBV29-1	TRBD2	TRBJ2-7	.	CSVEVRGGRYEQYF	TGCAGCGTTGAGGTGCGGGGGGGCCGATACGAGCAGTACTTC
TRBV7-9	TRBD1	TRBJ2-5	many	CASSHGQGETQYF	TGTGCCAGCAGCCATGGACAGGGGGAGACCCAGTACTTC
TRBV6-1	TRBD1	TRBJ1-6	.	CASTDLTGGSNSPLHF	TGTGCCAGCACGGATCTAACAGGGGGCTCTAATTCACCCCTCCACTTT
TRBV14	.	TRBJ2-5	few	CASSQEISAPPGRTQYF	TGTGCCAGCAGCCAAGAGATTTCAGCACCGCCTGGACGGACCCAGTACTTC
TRBV11-1	.	TRBJ1-1	few	CASSRTRGKTEAFF	TGTGCCAGCTCCCGAACGAGGGGAAAAACTGAAGCTTTCTTT
TRBV29-1	TRBD2	TRBJ2-5	.	CSVSGTSGVLETQYF	TGCAGCGTCTCTGGGACTAGCGGGGTCTTAGAGACCCAGTACTTC
TRBV28	.	TRBJ1-2	few	CASSLSKTTANYGYTF	TGTGCCAGCAGTTTATCCAAGACCACAGCTAACTATGGCTACACCTTC
TRBV6-5	.	TRBJ1-1	.	CASSPDRDKAFF	TGTGCCAGCAGTCCTGACAGAGATAAAGCTTTCTTT
TRBV2	.	TRBJ2-1	.	CASSDLGLNEQFF	TGTGCCAGCAGTGATCTGGGTTTAAATGAGCAGTTCTTC
TRBV20-1	.	TRBJ2-6	.	CSARGGAVLLGANVLTF	TGCAGTGCTAGAGGGGGGGCAGTCCTCCTAGGGGCCAACGTCCTGACTTTC
TRBV6-5	.	TRBJ2-7	.	CASSYAQGNEQYF	TGTGCCAGCAGTTACGCCCAGGGGAACGAGCAGTACTTC
TRBV2	.	TRBJ2-3	.	CASSELAGTSTDTQYF	TGTGCCAGCAGTGAGTTGGCAGGAACCTCCACAGATACGCAGTATTTT
TRBV14	.	TRBJ2-6	.	CASSHPYRAGANVLTF	TGTGCCAGCAGCCACCCCTACAGGGCTGGGGCCAACGTCCTGACTTTC
TRBV11-2	.	TRBJ2-6	.	CASSFWRGGSGANVLTF	TGTGCCAGCAGCTTTTGGAGGGGAGGCTCTGGGGCCAACGTCCTGACTTTC
TRBV6-5	.	TRBJ2-5	few	CASSRDLGTQYF	TGTGCCAGCAGCCGAGACCTAGGGACCCAGTACTTC